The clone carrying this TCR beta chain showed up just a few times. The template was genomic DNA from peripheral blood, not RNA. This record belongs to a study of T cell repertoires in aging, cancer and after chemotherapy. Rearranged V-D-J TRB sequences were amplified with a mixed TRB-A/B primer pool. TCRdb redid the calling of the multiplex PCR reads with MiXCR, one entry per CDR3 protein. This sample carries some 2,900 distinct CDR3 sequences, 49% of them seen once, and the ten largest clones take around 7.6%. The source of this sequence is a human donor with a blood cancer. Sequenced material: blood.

The CDR3 nucleotides are TGTGCCAGCAGTTTCCGGGGGGGCGTCAGGGGAGAGACCCAGTACTTC. Amino acid sequence: CASSFRGGVRGETQYF. The chain carries TRBV6-2 or TRBV6-3 and TRBJ2-5; 8 bases line up with TRBD2. Germline V CDR1 and CDR2: MNHEY, SVGEGT. The CDR3 is 16 amino acids. Losses at the gene ends were 4 bases for V and 4 bases for J; bases not matched to a gene: 11.